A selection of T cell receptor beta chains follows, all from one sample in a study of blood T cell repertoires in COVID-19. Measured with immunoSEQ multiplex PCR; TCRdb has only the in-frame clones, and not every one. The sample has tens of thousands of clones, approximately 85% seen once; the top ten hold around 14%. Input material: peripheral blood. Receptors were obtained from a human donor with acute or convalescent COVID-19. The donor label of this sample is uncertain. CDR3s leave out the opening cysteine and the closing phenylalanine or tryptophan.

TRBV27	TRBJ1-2	ASSEQGAGGYT
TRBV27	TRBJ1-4	ASSRVPQGPNEKLF
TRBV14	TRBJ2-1	ASSTEQRGKQF
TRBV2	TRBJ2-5	ASNTRTGGGTQY
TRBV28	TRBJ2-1	ASSFFGRGGYNEQF
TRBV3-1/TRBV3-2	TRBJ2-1	ASSLAGSNEQF
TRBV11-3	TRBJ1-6	ASRRDGSYNSPLH
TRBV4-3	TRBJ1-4	ASSQGVLAEGEKLF
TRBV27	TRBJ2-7	ASSWTSGSYEQY
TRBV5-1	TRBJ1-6	ASSRTTGNNSPLH
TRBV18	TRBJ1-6	ASSPGGGDGGSPLH
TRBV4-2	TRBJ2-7	ASSQEGAGGLYEQY
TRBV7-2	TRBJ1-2	ASSPGQGLNYGYT
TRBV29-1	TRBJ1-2	SGGQEYGYT
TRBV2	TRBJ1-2	ASPDRVGHGYT
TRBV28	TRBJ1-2	ASTLAGAYYGYT
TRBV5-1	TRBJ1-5	ASSLAPDQPQH
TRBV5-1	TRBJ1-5	ASSSGTGGQPQH
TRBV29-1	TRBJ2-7	STRDRELEY
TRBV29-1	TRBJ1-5	SVGDMSGVQPQH
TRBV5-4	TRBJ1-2	ASSSEDLGYT
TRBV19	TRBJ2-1	ASTDISGTYNEQF
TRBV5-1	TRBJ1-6	ASSLMPQEGMSNSPLH
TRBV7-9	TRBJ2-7	ASSLTTSGRGSSYEQY
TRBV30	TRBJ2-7	AWGRGDEQY
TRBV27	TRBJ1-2	ASSPGETAGYT
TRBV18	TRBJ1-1	ASSPRSTINTEAF
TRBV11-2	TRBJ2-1	ASSPPTSGGAKDNEQF
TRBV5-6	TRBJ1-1	ASSLESPGTEAF
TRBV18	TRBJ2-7	ASSRRDSTWDEQY
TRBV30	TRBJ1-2	AWSGDYGYT
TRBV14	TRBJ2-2	ASSQDWRSGELF
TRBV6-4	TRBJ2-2	ASSATSFQATGELF
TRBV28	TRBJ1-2	ASGGSSYGYT
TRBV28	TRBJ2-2	ASSIGQRTGELF
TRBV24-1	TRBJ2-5	ATSKTSGGVETQY
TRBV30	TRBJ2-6	AWSLPAGANVLT
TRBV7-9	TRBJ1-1	ASSADRGLGTEAF
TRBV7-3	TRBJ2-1	ASSLAGGPDSYNEQF
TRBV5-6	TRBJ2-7	ASSPSDIGYNQVYEQY
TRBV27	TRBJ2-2	ASSLYSGELF
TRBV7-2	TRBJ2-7	ASSEAGDEQY
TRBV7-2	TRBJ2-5	ASSLSLQETQY
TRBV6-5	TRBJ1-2	ASIEGGGLYYGYT
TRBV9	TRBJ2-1	ASSPGQGRTYNEQF
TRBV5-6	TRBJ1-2	ASSFQDSDGYT
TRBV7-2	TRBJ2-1	ASSLGVSGGAREF
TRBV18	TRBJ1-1	ASSPQGGDTEAF
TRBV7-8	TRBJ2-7	ASSLTTGLTYEQY
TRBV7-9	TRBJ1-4	ASSQPGQVNEKLF
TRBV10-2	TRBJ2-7	ASSPRRDSLSYEQY
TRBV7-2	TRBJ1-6	ASGWGQINSPLH
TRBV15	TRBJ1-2	ATSRGSEPITHYGYT
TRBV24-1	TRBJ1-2	ATSDFENDYGYT
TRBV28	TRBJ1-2	ATQGAGGYGYT
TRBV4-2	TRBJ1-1	ASSQGTGTEAF
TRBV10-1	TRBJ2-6	AISGSELAGGPLASGANVLT
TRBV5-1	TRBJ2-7	ASSSGTSTSEQY
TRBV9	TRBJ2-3	ASSKLPGLAIDTQY
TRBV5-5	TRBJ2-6	ASSWSSGANVLT